Sequencing of this T cell receptor beta chain was carried out in a study of cytomegalovirus exposure and HLA in healthy donors. Study at large: An earlier analysis identified 120 million or so unique TCR beta sequences in some 170 million T cells.

13 Jbeta primers and 60 Vbeta primers were used for the PCR. As originally analysed: Later reanalysis found 75 million to 100 million unique TCR beta chains, some 10 million of them shared. The protocol was immunoSEQ multiplex PCR, while the TCRdb copy is restricted to in-frame clones and leaves out a portion. D and trimming were read from the DNA, whereas the V and J calls and clone size are those reported in that table. Among fewer than 250,000 clones, approximately 80% were seen once, and the ten largest hold roughly 10%. CDR1 is LNHDA, CDR2 SQIVND, per germline (reference sequence). The CDR3 spans 14 residues. Trimming took off 3 bases at V and 6 bases at J, with 12 bases between the two ends. Study observations and caveats: In a later analysis, most CMV-associated TCR beta chains appeared HLA-restricted. There were reportedly fewer N-insertions in an Asian-associated ancestry cluster than the approximately 670-donor mean, in a later analysis.

Remarks on this clone: Its antigen is currently unknown.

The receptor was derived from a woman between 50 and 59 years old in good health and CMV-seropositive. V gene TRBV19 combines with J gene TRBJ1-5; a possible D gene is TRBD1 (6 bases). Sequencing was performed on PBMCs. CDR3 bases: TGTGCCAGTAGTATTCACAGGGAGGGTCAGCCCCAGCATTTT. Amino acid sequence: CASSIHREGQPQHF.